The next 3 T cell receptor beta chains were all read from a single sample in a study of T-cell reconstitution after alpha-beta-depleted transplantation in children. Preparing the TCRbeta library involved the use of unique molecular identifiers. TCRdb analysed the PCR reads with MiXCR anew, one entry per CDR3 protein. The data show approximately 350,000 distinct CDR3 sequences, with around 15% seen just once and roughly 40% held by the top ten. This specimen consisted of PBMCs, mostly from graft donor cells, obtained 360 days after TCRalphabeta/CD19-depleted stem cell transplant. All receptors come from a male patient between 2 and 15 years old who had a stem cell transplant for acute lymphoblastic leukemia, so the T cells may come from the graft donor.

The V and J genes are TRBV6-2 or TRBV6-3 and TRBJ1-5; D possibly corresponds to TRBD1 (5 bases). Trimming left V 4 bases short and J 10 bases short, with 14 bases between. Germline loops: CDR1 MNHEY, CDR2 SVGEGT. The CDR3 length is 13 residues. The CDR3 sequence is CASSFPGWIPQHF. In DNA form, the CDR3 reads TGTGCCAGCAGTTTCCCAGGGTGGATTCCCCAGCATTTT.

The chain uses TRBV4-3 and TRBJ2-5, with D maybe TRBD1 (6 bases). The germline V and J ends were trimmed by 0 bases and 5 bases, with 22 bases remaining between them. This CDR3 has 18 residues. CDR1 and CDR2 (germline): LGHNA, YSLEER. DNA for the CDR3: TGCGCCAGCAGCCAAGAATGGGGGCTAGGTTTGATGGAGGAGACCCAGTACTTC. It translates to CASSQEWGLGLMEETQYF.

This clonotype was seen a few times. The rearrangement joins TRBV19 to TRBJ2-1; 11 positions agree with TRBD2. The germline V gene has CDR1 LNHDA and CDR2 SQIVND (reference sequence). V was pared by 4 bases and J by 5 bases, with 10 bases of the junction left unmatched. The CDR3 is made up of 17 amino acids. The CDR3 loop reads CASSNYGTSGTNNEQFF. In DNA form, the CDR3 reads TGTGCCAGTAGTAACTACGGGACTAGCGGCACCAACAATGAGCAGTTCTTC.